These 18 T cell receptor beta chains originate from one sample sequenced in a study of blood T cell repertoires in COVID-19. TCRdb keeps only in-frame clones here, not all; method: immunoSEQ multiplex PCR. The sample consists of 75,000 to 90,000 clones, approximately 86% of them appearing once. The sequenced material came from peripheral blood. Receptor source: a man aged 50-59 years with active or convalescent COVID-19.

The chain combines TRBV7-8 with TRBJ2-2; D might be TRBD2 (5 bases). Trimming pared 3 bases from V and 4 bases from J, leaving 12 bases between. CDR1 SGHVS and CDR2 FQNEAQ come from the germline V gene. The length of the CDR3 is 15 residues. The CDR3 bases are TGTGCCAGCAGCTTTAGGCTAGCTCTCACCGGGGAGCTGTTTTTT. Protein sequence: CASSFRLALTGELFF. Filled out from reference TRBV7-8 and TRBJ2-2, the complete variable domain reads GAGVSQSPRYKVAKRGQDVALRCDPISGHVSLFWYQQALGQGPEFLTYFQNEAQLDKSGLPSDRFFAERPEGSVSTLKIQRTQQEDSAVYLCASSFRLALTGELFFGEGSRLTVL.

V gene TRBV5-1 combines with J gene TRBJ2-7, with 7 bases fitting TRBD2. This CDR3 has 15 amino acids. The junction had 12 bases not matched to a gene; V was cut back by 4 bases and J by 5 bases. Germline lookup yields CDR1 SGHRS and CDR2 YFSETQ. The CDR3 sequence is CASSPQLASSHEQYV. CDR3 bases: TGCGCCAGCAGCCCCCAACTAGCGAGTAGCCACGAGCAGTACGTC.

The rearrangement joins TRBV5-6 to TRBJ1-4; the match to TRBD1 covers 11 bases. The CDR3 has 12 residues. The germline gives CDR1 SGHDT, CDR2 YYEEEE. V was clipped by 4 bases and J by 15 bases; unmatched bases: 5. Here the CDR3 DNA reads TGTGCCAGCAGCCGGACAGGGGGCCGAGTGTTTTTT. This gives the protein CASSRTGGRVFF.

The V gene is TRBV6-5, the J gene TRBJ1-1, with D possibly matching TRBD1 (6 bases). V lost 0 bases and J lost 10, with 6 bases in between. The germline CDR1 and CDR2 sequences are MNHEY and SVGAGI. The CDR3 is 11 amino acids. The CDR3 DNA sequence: TGTGCCAGCAGTTACTCGGGGGCAGCTTTCTTT. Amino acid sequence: CASSYSGAAFF.

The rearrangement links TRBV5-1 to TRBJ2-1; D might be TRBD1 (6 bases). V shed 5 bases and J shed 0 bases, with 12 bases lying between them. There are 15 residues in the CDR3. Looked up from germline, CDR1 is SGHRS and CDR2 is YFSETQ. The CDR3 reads CASSLQGSSYNEQFF. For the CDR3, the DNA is TGCGCCAGCAGTCTCCAGGGGAGCTCCTACAATGAGCAGTTCTTC.

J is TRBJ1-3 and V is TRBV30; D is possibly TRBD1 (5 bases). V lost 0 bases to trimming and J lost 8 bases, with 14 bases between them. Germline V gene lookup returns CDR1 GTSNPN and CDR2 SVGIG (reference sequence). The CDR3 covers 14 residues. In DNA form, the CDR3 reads TGTGCCTGGAGTGTACGCGACAGTAGCCACACCATATATTTT. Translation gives CAWSVRDSSHTIYF.

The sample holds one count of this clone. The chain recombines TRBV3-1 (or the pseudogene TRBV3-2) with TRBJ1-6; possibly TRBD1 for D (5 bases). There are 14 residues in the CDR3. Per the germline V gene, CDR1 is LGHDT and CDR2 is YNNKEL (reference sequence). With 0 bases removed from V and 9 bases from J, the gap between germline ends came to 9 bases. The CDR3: CASSQDRGSSPLHF. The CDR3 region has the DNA TGTGCCAGCAGCCAAGACCGGGGGAGTTCACCCCTCCACTTT.

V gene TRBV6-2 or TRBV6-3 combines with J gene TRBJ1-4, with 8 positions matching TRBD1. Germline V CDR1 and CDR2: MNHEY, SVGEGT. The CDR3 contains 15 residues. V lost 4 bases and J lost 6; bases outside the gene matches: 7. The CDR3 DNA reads TGTGCCAGCAGTTCCCAGGACAGGGCGGATGAAAAACTGTTTTTT. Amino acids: CASSSQDRADEKLFF.

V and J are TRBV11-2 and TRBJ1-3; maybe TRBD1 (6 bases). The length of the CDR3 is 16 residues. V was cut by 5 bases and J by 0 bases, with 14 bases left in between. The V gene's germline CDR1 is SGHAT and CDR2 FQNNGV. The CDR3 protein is CASSPFVGASGNTIYF. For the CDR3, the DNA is TGTGCCAGCAGCCCCTTCGTGGGGGCCTCTGGAAACACCATATATTTT.

The CDR3 here is CASSVGGSGDTQYF. CDR3 bases: TGTGCCAGCAGCGTGGGGGGATCGGGAGATACGCAGTATTTT. The gene calls are TRBV9 and TRBJ2-3; TRBD2 might be the D (6 bases). The V gene's germline CDR1 is SGDLS and CDR2 YYNGEE. CDR3 length equals 14 residues. V dropped 2 bases and J dropped 5 bases, with 12 bases sitting between them.

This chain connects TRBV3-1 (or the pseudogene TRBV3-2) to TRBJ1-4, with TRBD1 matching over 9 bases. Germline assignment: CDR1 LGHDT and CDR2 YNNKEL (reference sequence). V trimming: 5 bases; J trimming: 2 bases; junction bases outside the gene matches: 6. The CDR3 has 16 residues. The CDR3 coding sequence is TGTGCCAGCAGCAGGGGACAGGGATCGACTAATGAAAAACTGTTTTTT. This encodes CASSRGQGSTNEKLFF.

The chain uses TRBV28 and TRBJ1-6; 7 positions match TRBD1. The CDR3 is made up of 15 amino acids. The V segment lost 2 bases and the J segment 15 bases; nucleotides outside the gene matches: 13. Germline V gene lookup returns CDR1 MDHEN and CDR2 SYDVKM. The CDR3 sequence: CASSLEGAWITGLHF. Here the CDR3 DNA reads TGTGCCAGCAGTTTAGAGGGGGCCTGGATAACTGGCCTCCACTTT. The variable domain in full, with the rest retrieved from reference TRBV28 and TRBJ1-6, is DVKVTQSSRYLVKRTGEKVFLECVQDMDHENMFWYRQDPGLGLRLIYFSYDVKMKEKGDIPEGYSVSREKKERFSLILESASTNQTSMYLCASSLEGAWITGLHFGNGTRLTVT.

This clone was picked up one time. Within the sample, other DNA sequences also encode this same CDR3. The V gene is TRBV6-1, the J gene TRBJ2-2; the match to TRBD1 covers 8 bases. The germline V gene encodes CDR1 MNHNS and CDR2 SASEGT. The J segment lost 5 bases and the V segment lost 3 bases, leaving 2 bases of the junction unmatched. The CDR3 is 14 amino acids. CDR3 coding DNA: TGTGCCAGCAGTGAGCAGGGGGCTACCGGGGAGCTGTTTTTT. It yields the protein CASSEQGATGELFF.

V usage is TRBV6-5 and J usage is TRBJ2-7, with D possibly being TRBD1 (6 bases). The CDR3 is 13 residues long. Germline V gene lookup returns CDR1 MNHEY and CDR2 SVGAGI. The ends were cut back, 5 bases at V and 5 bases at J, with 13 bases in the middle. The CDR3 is CASSRTVTHEQYV. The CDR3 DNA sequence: TGTGCCAGCAGTCGGACAGTCACCCACGAGCAGTACGTC.

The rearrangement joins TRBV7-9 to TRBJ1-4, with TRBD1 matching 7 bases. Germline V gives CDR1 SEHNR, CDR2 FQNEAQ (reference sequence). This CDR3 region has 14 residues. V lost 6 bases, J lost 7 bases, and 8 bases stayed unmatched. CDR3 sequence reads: CASSLGQSSEKLFF. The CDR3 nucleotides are TGTGCCAGCAGTTTGGGACAGTCTAGTGAAAAACTGTTTTTT.

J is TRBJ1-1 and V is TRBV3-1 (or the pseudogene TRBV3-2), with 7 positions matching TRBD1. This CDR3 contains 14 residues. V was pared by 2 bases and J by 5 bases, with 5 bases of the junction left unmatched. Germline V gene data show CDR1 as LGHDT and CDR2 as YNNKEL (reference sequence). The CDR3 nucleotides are TGTGCCAGCAGCCAACAAGGGGGCCGAACTGAAGCTTTCTTT. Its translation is CASSQQGGRTEAFF.

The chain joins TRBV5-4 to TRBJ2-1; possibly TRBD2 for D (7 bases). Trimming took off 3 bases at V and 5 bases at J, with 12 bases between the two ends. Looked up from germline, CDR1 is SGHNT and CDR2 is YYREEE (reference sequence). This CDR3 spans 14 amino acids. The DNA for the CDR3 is TGTGCCAGCAGCTCGGGGGGCCCGGACAATGAGCAGTTCTTC. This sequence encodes CASSSGGPDNEQFF.

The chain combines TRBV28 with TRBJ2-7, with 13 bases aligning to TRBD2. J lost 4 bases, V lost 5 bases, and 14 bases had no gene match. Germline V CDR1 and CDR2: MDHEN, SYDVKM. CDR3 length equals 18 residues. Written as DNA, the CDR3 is TGTGCCAGCAGTATTCCTCCAACTAGCGGGGGGGCCAGGTACGAGCAGTACTTC. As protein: CASSIPPTSGGARYEQYF. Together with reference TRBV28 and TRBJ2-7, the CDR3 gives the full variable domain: DVKVTQSSRYLVKRTGEKVFLECVQDMDHENMFWYRQDPGLGLRLIYFSYDVKMKEKGDIPEGYSVSREKKERFSLILESASTNQTSMYLCASSIPPTSGGARYEQYFGPGTRLTVT.